This T cell receptor (beta chain) was identified during a study of PD-L1 blockade in urothelial cancer (dated by TCRdb to 2015 to 2018). Study-level background: Every patient began therapy at some point between 2013 and 2015 and was given atezolizumab 1,200 mg intravenously every 3 weeks. Under 30 patients had pretreatment blood TCR-seq, some 24 had at least one posttreatment blood collection, and some 24 had tumor TCR-seq. Roughly 9 patients reached durable clinical benefit, while some 20 patients did not. In the same patients, pretreatment tumors underwent whole exome sequencing and RNA sequencing in addition to TCR sequencing. TCR sequencing covered pretreatment tumor samples and matched, serially collected peripheral blood taken before and after atezolizumab treatment. About 90% of the roughly 30 patients were males with bladder-origin urothelial cancer, and about two thirds of the roughly 30 reported a prior smoking history. Blood samples were analyzed at 3 weeks after treatment start (second dose) and at 6 weeks after treatment start. Patients had an ECOG performance status of 0 or 1 and had received between 0 and 3 prior chemotherapy regimens. Blood samples gave a median of around 140,000 T cells and tens of thousands of unique TCRs, with a median clonality of roughly 0.08. The study, an exploratory multi-omic analysis, examined somatic, immune and clinical correlates of response to PD-L1 blockade with atezolizumab in urothelial cancer. Durable clinical benefit meant progression-free survival longer than 6 months, and TCR features were also tested against progression-free and overall survival.

As regards this clone: Its antigen is still unknown. The record has no base qualities; no much larger clone is one base away.

The intended sense of this specimen's time point label: peripheral blood 6 weeks after treatment start. A total of 29 patients with locally advanced or metastatic urothelial carcinoma, treated at Memorial Sloan Kettering on a trial protocol, made up the cohort. Peripheral blood mononuclear cells were collected from each patient pretreatment and during treatment, giving between 1 and 8 total time points per patient. The Qiagen DNeasy Blood extraction kit was used to purify genomic DNA from total PBMCs and tumor samples. PBMCs were collected pretreatment and during treatment and were isolated and stored as previously described. Broader findings and caveats from the paper: A pretreatment peripheral blood TCR clonality below the median was linked to improved progression-free and overall survival. Because the sample size was small (n ≈ 28) and many of the analyses were exploratory, the results are meant to be hypothesis-generating. At 3 weeks after the start of treatment, tumor-associated TCR clones in peripheral blood had expanded more in patients with durable benefit (n ≈ 22, p = 0.022).

CDR1 and CDR2 (MNHNY, SVGAGI) derive from the germline V gene (reference sequence). The CDR3 starts with the cysteine, ends with the phenylalanine, and has 12 residues. Only the CDR3 portion is preserved as DNA: 36 bases, with reading frame beginning at the first base. Relative to germline, V is 7 bases shorter and J is 5 bases shorter, with 11 bases between their ends. Synthetic TCR analog templates were spiked into each PCR to estimate absolute template abundance from read counts. The immunoSEQ assay used bias-controlled V and J gene primers to amplify TCRbeta CDR3 regions from genomic DNA. Sequencing of rearranged TCRbeta segments was performed at approximately 20X coverage. In the paper's pipeline: Sequencing errors were corrected by clustering, and CDR3s were annotated against IMGT so that V, D and J genes could be assigned. Downstream analyses used only productive TCRbeta rearrangements and left out out-of-frame or stop-codon sequences. Clonality was calculated as one minus the Shannon entropy normalized by the log of the number of unique productive sequences. Fisher's exact test with Benjamini-Hochberg correction, at a threshold of adjusted p below 0.01, was used to find clones that differed between time points or between blood and tumor. TCRdb limited this immuneACCESS table to in-frame rearrangements with V and J called. A share of clones is missing; checked studies link under half to unresolved V genes, and the rest is unexplained. The V and J calls and clone size come from that table; D and trimming were worked out from the DNA. The sample data list about 120,000 clones, and around 89% of these were observed just once. Jointly, the top ten make up approximately 1.7% of the sample.

This receptor was taken from a man aged 55 to 70 with urothelial cancer. Here the sequenced sample was PBMCs, taken around atezolizumab (anti-PD-L1) treatment. The chain uses TRBV6-6 and TRBJ1-2; the D gene is perhaps TRBD1, from 6 matching bases. The DNA sequence is as follows: TGTGCCAGCACGAACAGGGTTTATGGCTACACCTTC. Translated, this gives CASTNRVYGYTF.